Sequencing of this TCR beta chain was carried out in a study of shared clonotypes between healthy human individuals. Background on the study: Researchers assigned three CD4 naive, three CD4 memory, two CD8 naive and one CD8 memory plate to each donor.

Per the study methods: Filtering differed, since immunoSEQ gave only junction sequences and no quality scores. TCRdb keeps only in-frame clones here, not all; method: immunoSEQ multiplex PCR. V, J and clone size derive from that table, while D and trimming were established from the DNA sequence. The data show around 550,000 clones, about 95% seen once. After removal of 5 bases from V and 4 bases from J, the junction contained 22 bases not matched to a gene. Germline V lookup: CDR1 SGHTA, CDR2 FQGTGA. The CDR3 is made up of 21 amino acids. Naive CD8 populations comprised CD45RO-negative cells positively selected for CCR7, excluding terminally differentiated effector memory CD45RA+ cells.

The TCR was taken from a woman in her 30s in good health. V and J are TRBV7-3 and TRBJ2-2, with TRBD2 identical over 10 bases. What was sequenced was naive CD8+ T cells sorted from blood. The CDR3 region has the DNA TGTGCCAGCAGCCTGGCGGGAATAGCGGGAGGACACGTTGTGGGCACCGGGGAGCTGTTTTTT. Protein sequence: CASSLAGIAGGHVVGTGELFF.